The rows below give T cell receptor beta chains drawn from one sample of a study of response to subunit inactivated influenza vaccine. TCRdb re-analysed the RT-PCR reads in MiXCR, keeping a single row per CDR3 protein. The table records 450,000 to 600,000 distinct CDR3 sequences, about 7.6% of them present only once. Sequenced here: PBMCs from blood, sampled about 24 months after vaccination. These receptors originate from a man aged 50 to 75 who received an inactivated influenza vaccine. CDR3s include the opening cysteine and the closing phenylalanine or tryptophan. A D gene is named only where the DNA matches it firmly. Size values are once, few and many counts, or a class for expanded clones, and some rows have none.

TGCGCCAGCAGCACCCTTCCGACAGGGGCGTCGAACACTGAAGCTTTCTTT	CASSTLPTGASNTEAFF	TRBV5-1	TRBJ1-1	-	TRBD1
TGCAGTGCCGAGAGGGACAGGGGGCGGAGTGGCTACACCTTC	CSAERDRGRSGYTF	TRBV20-1	TRBJ1-2	few	TRBD1
TGTGCCAGCCAGGACCCACAAGAGACCCAGTACTTC	CASQDPQETQYF	TRBV6-2/TRBV6-3	TRBJ2-5	-	-
TGTGCCAGCAGCCCCTCCTCCGGGGAGCTGTTTTTT	CASSPSSGELFF	TRBV7-9	TRBJ2-2	-	-
TGCGCCAGCAGCCAGGATACCAGGGTAACGGCCCAGTACTTC	CASSQDTRVTAQYF	TRBV4-3	TRBJ2-5	few	-
TGTGCCAGCAGCGTAGCTACTGTGGCGCCCCAAGAGACCCAGTACTTC	CASSVATVAPQETQYF	TRBV9	TRBJ2-5	many	-
TGCAGTGCTAGGTTCGGACGGATAGCTAACTATGGCTACACCTTC	CSARFGRIANYGYTF	TRBV20-1	TRBJ1-2	few	-
TGTGCCAGCAGACTTAGGACAGTGGGCCAGTACTTC	CASRLRTVGQYF	TRBV2	TRBJ2-7	-	-
TGTGCCAGCAGCTTCATAGCGGGTGGCACAGATACGCAGTATTTT	CASSFIAGGTDTQYF	TRBV7-2	TRBJ2-3	few	TRBD2
TGTGCCAGCGCACCGGCAGGGGCCTACGAGCAGTACTTC	CASAPAGAYEQYF	TRBV10-3	TRBJ2-7	-	-